Each of the 21 T cell receptor beta chains below was sequenced from the same sample in a study of cytomegalovirus exposure and HLA in healthy donors. The PCR was carried out with 60 Vbeta primers and 13 Jbeta primers. This table comes from immunoSEQ multiplex PCR, and its TCRdb copy is limited to in-frame clones, with some not included. This table holds some 150,000 clones, approximately 90% found once. The sequencing input was PBMCs. Receptor source: a woman aged 25 to 39 in good health and CMV-seronegative.

The CDR3: CASSLTTGPNTEAFF. For the CDR3, the DNA is TGTGCCAGCAGTCTGACGACAGGCCCTAACACTGAAGCTTTCTTT. V usage is TRBV5-4 and J usage is TRBJ1-1; D is perhaps TRBD1 (6 bases). The germline V gene encodes CDR1 SGHNT and CDR2 YYREEE (reference sequence). V was clipped by 5 bases and J by 2 bases, with 16 bases between them. The CDR3 is 15 amino acids.

The V call is TRBV5-1, the J call TRBJ2-7, with 7 bases lining up with TRBD2. The germline gives CDR1 SGHRS, CDR2 YFSETQ. CDR3 length: 15 residues. J lost 5 bases, V lost 5 bases, and 13 bases had no gene match. The CDR3 sequence is CASSKRREWDHEQYF. As DNA, the CDR3 is TGCGCCAGCAGTAAACGGCGGGAGTGGGACCACGAGCAGTACTTC.

This rearrangement joins TRBV5-6 to TRBJ2-5, with D hard to call. Trimming removed 1 base from V and 5 bases from J, with 9 bases in between. The germline V gene has CDR1 SGHDT and CDR2 YYEEEE. CDR3 size: 13 residues. CDR3 sequence (DNA): TGTGCCAGCAGCTTGAACACCTTCGAGACCCAGTACTTC. It translates to CASSLNTFETQYF.

The chain is built from TRBV5-1 and TRBJ2-1, with TRBD1 matching 11 bases. The CDR3 sequence is 14 residues long. Germline loops: CDR1 SGHRS, CDR2 YFSETQ. Trimming removed 4 bases from V and 8 bases from J; junction bases left unmatched: 5. The CDR3 region has the DNA TGCGCCAGCAGCAATCGGACAGGGGGCGATGAGCAGTTCTTC. Its translation: CASSNRTGGDEQFF.

For this clone: One end of the junction does not line up with germline, which may come from a read error. As DNA, the CDR3 is TGTGCCAGCAGCCCCTACAATTCACCCCTCCACTTT. This encodes CASSPYNSPLHF. This chain joins TRBV7-2 and TRBJ1-6; the D is unclear. CDR3 length: 12 residues. From germline, CDR1 is SGHTA and CDR2 FQGNSA.

This sequence joins TRBV7-3 and TRBJ2-5; tentatively, D is TRBD1 (7 bases). V lost 5 bases and J 4 bases, leaving 17 bases between the germline ends. The CDR3 loop spans 15 amino acids. Germline CDR1 reads SGHTA; CDR2 reads FQGTGA. The CDR3 coding sequence is TGTGCCAGCAGCCCCGCGGAGGGGGCTAGAGAGACCCAGTACTTC. It encodes CASSPAEGARETQYF.

The chain uses TRBV7-2 and TRBJ1-1; 10 positions match TRBD1. V trimming: 5 bases; J trimming: 5 bases; junction bases outside the gene matches: 11. Germline V gives CDR1 SGHTA, CDR2 FQGNSA. The CDR3 spans 16 residues. CDR3 sequence reads: CASSRATGGQGTEAFF. As DNA, the CDR3 is TGTGCCAGCAGCCGAGCGACAGGGGGACAGGGGACTGAAGCTTTCTTT.

The V call is TRBV19, the J call TRBJ2-7; tentatively, D is TRBD2 (6 bases). Trimming left V 3 bases short and J 5 bases short, with 11 bases between. Germline V lookup: CDR1 LNHDA, CDR2 SQIVND (reference sequence). The CDR3 extends over 13 amino acids. CDR3 in DNA: TGTGCCAGTAGTATTGGCGGGGCCAACGAGCAGTACTTC. Its translation: CASSIGGANEQYF.

This chain links TRBV19 with TRBJ1-1; possibly TRBD1 for D (6 bases). CDR3 length equals 15 residues. Trimming left V 3 bases short and J 1 base short, with 12 bases between. Germline CDR1 reads LNHDA; CDR2 reads SQIVND (reference sequence). CDR3 bases: TGTGCCAGTAGTATGGTAGGACAGACGAACACTGAAGCTTTCTTT. Translation gives CASSMVGQTNTEAFF.

This chain uses TRBV10-3 with TRBJ2-1; 7 nucleotides agree with TRBD2. V trimming: 6 bases; J trimming: 8 bases; junction bases outside the gene matches: 16. Germline CDR1 is ENHRY and CDR2 is SYGVKD. This CDR3 contains 16 residues. CDR3 bases: TGTGCCATCAGGGACATCGGAGCGGGGTATACCGATGAGCAGTTCTTC. The encoded protein is CAIRDIGAGYTDEQFF.

The chain joins TRBV7-8 to TRBJ2-5; 7 bases are a match to TRBD2. The assigned J gene may be wrong: the sequence end matches TRBJ2-7 better. In germline, CDR1 is SGHVS, CDR2 FQNEAQ. The CDR3 spans 15 residues. The CDR3 loop reads CASSLVAGLAYEQYF. The CDR3, as DNA: TGTGCCAGCAGCTTAGTCGCCGGACTAGCCTACGAGCAGTACTTC.

V and J are TRBV29-1 and TRBJ2-5; TRBD1 agrees at 10 bases. CDR1 is SQVTM, CDR2 ANQGSEA, per germline. This CDR3 has 13 residues. After removal of 4 bases from V and 6 bases from J, the junction contained 5 bases not matched to a gene. For the CDR3, the DNA is TGCAGCGTTGGACAGGGGGCGGGGAAGACCCAGTACTTC. Translating it yields CSVGQGAGKTQYF.

This clone was seen once. CDR3 sequence reads: CASSQDRAGGTFTDTQYF. The CDR3 nucleotides are TGCGCCAGCAGCCAAGATCGGGCGGGGGGGACCTTCACAGATACGCAGTATTTT. This chain links TRBV4-3 with TRBJ2-3, with 9 positions matching TRBD2. The CDR3 contains 18 residues. Germline loops: CDR1 LGHNA, CDR2 YSLEER. With 0 bases clipped from V and 2 bases from J, the junction kept 9 bases outside the gene matches.

This chain connects TRBV9 to TRBJ2-5; TRBD1 agrees at 7 bases. The J call may be incorrect, as the DNA end agrees better with TRBJ2-7. The CDR3 is made up of 14 amino acids. Germline CDR1 and CDR2: SGDLS and YYNGEE. The CDR3 region has the DNA TGTGCCAGCAGCCCCAGACAGGGTTTCGGCGAGCAGTACTTC. Residues: CASSPRQGFGEQYF.

This clone has only a few counts. The rearrangement links TRBV4-3 to TRBJ2-7; a weak D match, TRBD1 (5 bases). Trimming stripped 0 bases from V and 5 bases from J, with 17 bases between. CDR1 is LGHNA, CDR2 YSLEER, per germline. CDR3 length: 16 residues. The CDR3 here is CASSQDFSRVSDEQYF. Written as DNA, the CDR3 is TGCGCCAGCAGCCAAGATTTTTCCAGGGTTTCGGACGAGCAGTACTTC.

The chain couples TRBV7-3 to TRBJ2-3; 8 bases are shared with TRBD2. In germline, CDR1 is SGHTA, CDR2 FQGTGA. V shed 1 base and J 3 bases; nucleotides not matched to a gene: 3. This CDR3 contains 15 residues. Written as DNA, the CDR3 is TGTGCCAGCAGCTTAAATCCTAGCGGGACAGATACGCAGTATTTT. Its translation: CASSLNPSGTDTQYF.

The gene calls are TRBV4-3 and TRBJ1-5, with 7 bases fitting TRBD1. CDR1 and CDR2 from the germline V gene are LGHNA and YSLEER. This CDR3 region has 16 residues. J gave up 2 bases and V 1 base, and 5 bases lay outside the gene matches. CDR3 sequence reads: CASSQGYTGGNQPQHF. For the CDR3, the DNA is TGCGCCAGCAGCCAAGGGTACACAGGGGGCAATCAGCCCCAGCATTTT.

V usage is TRBV18 and J usage is TRBJ1-4; 8 nucleotides agree with TRBD1. This CDR3 has 14 amino acids. Trimming removed 6 bases from V and 7 bases from J; junction bases left unmatched: 7. Germline assignment: CDR1 KGHSH and CDR2 LQKENI. The CDR3 is CASSLGQGSEKLFF. CDR3 coding DNA: TGTGCCAGCTCGCTTGGACAGGGAAGTGAAAAACTGTTTTTT.

The rearrangement uses TRBV15 and TRBJ2-3, with TRBD1 identical over 8 bases. This CDR3 comprises 14 residues. V shed 1 base and J 6 bases; nucleotides not matched to a gene: 3. Germline V gene data show CDR1 as LNHNV and CDR2 as YYDKDF (reference sequence). This CDR3 reads CATSRGQGRDTQYF. The CDR3 DNA sequence: TGTGCCACCAGCAGAGGACAGGGGAGGGATACGCAGTATTTT.

The chain has TRBV28 and TRBJ1-1; D perhaps matches TRBD1 (5 bases). Germline V gene lookup returns CDR1 MDHEN and CDR2 SYDVKM. This CDR3 comprises 15 residues. V was pared by 7 bases and J by 5 bases, with 20 bases between. The CDR3 loop reads CASTTPGVGETEAFF. As DNA, the CDR3 is TGTGCCAGCACTACGCCGGGAGTAGGGGAAACTGAAGCTTTCTTT.

This clone was observed a few times. This chain joins TRBV15 and TRBJ2-7; TRBD2 aligns across 15 bases. The CDR3 extends over 15 amino acids. Trimming at V came to 5 bases and at J to 2 bases, leaving 1 base not matched to a gene. Germline CDR1 and CDR2: LNHNV and YYDKDF (reference sequence). CDR3 DNA: TGTGCCACCAGCGGGACTAGCGGGGGGCCCTACGAGCAGTACTTC. Amino acids: CATSGTSGGPYEQYF. Full variable domain (rest looked up from reference TRBV15 and TRBJ2-7): DAMVIQNPRYQVTQFGKPVTLSCSQTLNHNVMYWYQQKSSQAPKLLFHYYDKDFNNEADTPDNFQSRRPNTSFCFLDIRSPGLGDTAMYLCATSGTSGGPYEQYFGPGTRLTVT.